This paragraph reports one T cell receptor beta chain. Its antigen is not identified. This sample stems from a study of T cell responses to AZD1222 COVID-19 vaccine. Study results and caveats: None of the repertoires were sampled until the peak T cell response had passed.

The protocol was immunoSEQ multiplex PCR, while the TCRdb copy is restricted to in-frame clones and leaves out a portion. Of 110,000 or so clones listed, around 89% are singletons. The CDR3 runs to 18 residues. Trimming removed 4 bases from V and 3 bases from J; junction bases left unmatched: 17. The clonotype originates from an adult in good health. The material was peripheral blood, obtained on day 0 of AZD1222 vaccination. V is TRBV23-1 and J is TRBJ1-2, with 7 bases matching TRBD1. TRBV23-1 is assigned to the ORF class and has an uncertain function. The CDR3 region has the DNA TGCGCCAGCAGTCGAGAGAGGGCCGGGACAGTCAGGGACTATGGCTACACCTTC. Translation gives CASSRERAGTVRDYGYTF.